The clone carrying this T cell receptor beta chain was counted a few times. Per the original data handling: Reference gene primers were amplified, and this amplification served to estimate nucleated cell counts. The table came from immunoSEQ multiplex PCR; TCRdb's copy has only in-frame clones and leaves some out. The D gene and trimming were derived from the DNA, and the V and J assignments and clone size from that table. The sample holds about 150,000 clones; about 86% are singletons and the top ten take about 3%. J was trimmed by 10 bases and V by 2 bases; bases with no gene match: 10. This CDR3 region has 16 residues. Germline V CDR1 and CDR2: KGHSH, LQKENI. This sample is part of a study of blood T cell repertoires in COVID-19. For the study at large: In each case, the material was cDNA or gDNA derived from T cells, B-cell-depleted T cells, or PBMCs.

This clonotype was sampled from an elderly woman with acute or convalescent COVID-19. Sequencing used peripheral blood. This rearrangement joins TRBV18 to TRBJ1-6; 8 positions match TRBD1. The CDR3 nucleotides are TGTGCCAGCTCACCAAAAACAGGGGGGATTCAATCACCCCTCCACTTT. Translating it yields CASSPKTGGIQSPLHF.